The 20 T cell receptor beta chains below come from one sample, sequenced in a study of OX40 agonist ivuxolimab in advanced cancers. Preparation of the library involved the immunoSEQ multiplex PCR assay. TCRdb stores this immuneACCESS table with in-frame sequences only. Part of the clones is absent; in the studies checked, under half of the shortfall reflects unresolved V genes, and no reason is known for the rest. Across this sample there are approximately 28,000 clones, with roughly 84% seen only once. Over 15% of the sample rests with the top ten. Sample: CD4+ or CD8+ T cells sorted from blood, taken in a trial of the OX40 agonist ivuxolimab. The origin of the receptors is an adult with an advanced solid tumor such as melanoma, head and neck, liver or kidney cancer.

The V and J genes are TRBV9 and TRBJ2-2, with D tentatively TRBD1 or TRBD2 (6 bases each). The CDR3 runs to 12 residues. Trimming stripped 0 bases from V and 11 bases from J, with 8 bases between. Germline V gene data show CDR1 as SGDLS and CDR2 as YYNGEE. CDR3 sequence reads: CASSVEGGELFF. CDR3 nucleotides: TGTGCCAGCAGCGTAGAGGGGGGAGAGCTGTTTTTT.

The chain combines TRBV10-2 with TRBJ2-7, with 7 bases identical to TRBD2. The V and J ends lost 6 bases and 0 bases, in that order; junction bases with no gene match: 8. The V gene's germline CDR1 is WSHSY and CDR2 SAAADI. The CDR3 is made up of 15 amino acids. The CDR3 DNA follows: TGCGCCAGCAGAATTAGCGGGTCAAACTCCTACGAGCAGTACTTC. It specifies CASRISGSNSYEQYF.

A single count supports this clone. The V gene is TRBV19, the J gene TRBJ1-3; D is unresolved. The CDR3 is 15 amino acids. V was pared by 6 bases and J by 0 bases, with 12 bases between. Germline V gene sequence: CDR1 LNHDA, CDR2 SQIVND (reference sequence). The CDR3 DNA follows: TGTGCCAGTAGCCTTGGCGGGTTCTCTGGAAACACCATATATTTT. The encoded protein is CASSLGGFSGNTIYF. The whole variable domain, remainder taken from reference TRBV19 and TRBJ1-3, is DGGITQSPKYLFRKEGQNVTLSCEQNLNHDAMYWYRQDPGQGLRLIYYSQIVNDFQKGDIAEGYSVSREKKESFPLTVTSAQKNPTAFYLCASSLGGFSGNTIYFGEGSWLTVV.

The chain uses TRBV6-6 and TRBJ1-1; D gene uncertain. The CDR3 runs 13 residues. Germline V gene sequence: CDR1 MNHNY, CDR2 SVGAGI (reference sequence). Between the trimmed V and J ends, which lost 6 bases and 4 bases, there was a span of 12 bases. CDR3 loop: CASSVSGSTEAFF. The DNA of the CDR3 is TGTGCCAGCAGCGTCAGCGGGAGCACTGAAGCTTTCTTT.

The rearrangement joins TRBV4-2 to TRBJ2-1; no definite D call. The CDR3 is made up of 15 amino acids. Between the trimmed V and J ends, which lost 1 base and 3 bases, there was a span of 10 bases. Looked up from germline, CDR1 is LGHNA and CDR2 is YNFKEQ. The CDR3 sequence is CASSQGALGYNEQFF. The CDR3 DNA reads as TGTGCCAGCAGCCAAGGGGCCCTAGGCTACAATGAGCAGTTCTTC.

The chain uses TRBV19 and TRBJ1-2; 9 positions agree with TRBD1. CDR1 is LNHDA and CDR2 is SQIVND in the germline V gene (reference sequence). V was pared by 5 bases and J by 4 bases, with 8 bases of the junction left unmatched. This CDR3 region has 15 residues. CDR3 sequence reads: CASSWSGQGTYGYTF. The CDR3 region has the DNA TGTGCCAGTAGTTGGTCGGGACAGGGTACCTATGGCTACACCTTC.

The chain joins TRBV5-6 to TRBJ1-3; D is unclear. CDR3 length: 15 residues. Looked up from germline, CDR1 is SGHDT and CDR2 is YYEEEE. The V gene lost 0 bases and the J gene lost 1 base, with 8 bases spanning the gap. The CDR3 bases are TGTGCCAGCAGCTTGGCCGGTGCATCTGGAAACACCATATATTTT. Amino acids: CASSLAGASGNTIYF. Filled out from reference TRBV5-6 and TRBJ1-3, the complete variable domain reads DAGVTQSPTHLIKTRGQQVTLRCSPKSGHDTVSWYQQALGQGPQFIFQYYEEEERQRGNFPDRFSGHQFPNYSSELNVNALLLGDSALYLCASSLAGASGNTIYFGEGSWLTVV.

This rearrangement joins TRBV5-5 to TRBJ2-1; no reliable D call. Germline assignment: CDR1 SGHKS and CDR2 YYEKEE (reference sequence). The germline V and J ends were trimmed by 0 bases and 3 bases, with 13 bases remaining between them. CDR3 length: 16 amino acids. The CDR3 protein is CASSLDNSPFYNEQFF. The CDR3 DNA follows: TGTGCCAGCAGCTTGGACAACTCCCCTTTCTACAATGAGCAGTTCTTC.

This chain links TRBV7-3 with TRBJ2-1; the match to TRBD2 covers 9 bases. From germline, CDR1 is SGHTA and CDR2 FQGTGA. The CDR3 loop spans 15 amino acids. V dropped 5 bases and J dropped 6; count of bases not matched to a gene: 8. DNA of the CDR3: TGTGCCAGCAGCCCCGAGGCGGGAGGGGTCAATGAGCAGTTCTTC. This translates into CASSPEAGGVNEQFF.

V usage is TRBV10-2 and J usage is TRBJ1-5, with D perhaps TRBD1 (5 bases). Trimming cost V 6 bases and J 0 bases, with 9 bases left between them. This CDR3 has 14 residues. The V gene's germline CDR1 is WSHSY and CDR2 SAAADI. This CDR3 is CASRPGNSNQPQHF. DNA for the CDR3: TGCGCCAGCAGACCAGGGAATAGCAATCAGCCCCAGCATTTT.

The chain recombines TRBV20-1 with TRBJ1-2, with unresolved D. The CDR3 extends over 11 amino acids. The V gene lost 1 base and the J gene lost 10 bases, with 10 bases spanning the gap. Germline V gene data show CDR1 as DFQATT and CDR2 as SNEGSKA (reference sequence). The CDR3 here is CSARVDLFYTF. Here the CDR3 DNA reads TGCAGTGCTAGAGTCGACCTTTTCTACACCTTC.

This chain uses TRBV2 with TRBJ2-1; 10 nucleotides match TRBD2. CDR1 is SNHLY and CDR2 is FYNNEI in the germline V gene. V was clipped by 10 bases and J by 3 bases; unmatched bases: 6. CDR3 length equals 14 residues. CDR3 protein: CATSGLANYNEQFF. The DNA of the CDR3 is TGTGCCACCTCGGGACTAGCGAACTACAATGAGCAGTTCTTC.

The CDR3 region has the DNA TGTGCCAGCAGCCATTCGGACAGGGGAAGCAATCAGCCCCAGCATTTT. This encodes CASSHSDRGSNQPQHF. The rearrangement links TRBV7-9 to TRBJ1-5; 9 nucleotides align to TRBD1. The junction had 6 bases not matched to a gene; V was cut back by 5 bases and J by 1 base. The V gene's germline CDR1 is SEHNR and CDR2 FQNEAQ (reference sequence). This CDR3 region has 16 residues.

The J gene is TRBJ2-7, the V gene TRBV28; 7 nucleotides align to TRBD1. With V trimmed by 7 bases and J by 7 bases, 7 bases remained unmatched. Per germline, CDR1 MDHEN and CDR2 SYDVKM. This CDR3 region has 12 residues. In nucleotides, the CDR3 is TGTGCCAGCATTGGGGACAGAGGGGAGCAGTACTTC. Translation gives CASIGDRGEQYF.

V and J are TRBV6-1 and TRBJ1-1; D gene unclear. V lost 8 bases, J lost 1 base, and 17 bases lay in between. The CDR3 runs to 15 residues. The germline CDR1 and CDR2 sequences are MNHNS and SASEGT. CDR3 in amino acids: CASDPLGSGNTEAFF. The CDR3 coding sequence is TGTGCCAGCGACCCTTTGGGGAGTGGGAACACTGAAGCTTTCTTT.

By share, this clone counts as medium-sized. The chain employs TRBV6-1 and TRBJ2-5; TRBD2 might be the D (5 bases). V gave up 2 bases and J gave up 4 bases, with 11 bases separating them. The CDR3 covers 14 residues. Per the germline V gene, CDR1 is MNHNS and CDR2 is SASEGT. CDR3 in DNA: TGTGCCAGCAGTGAATTTGGAGGAATAGAGACCCAGTACTTC. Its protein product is CASSEFGGIETQYF.

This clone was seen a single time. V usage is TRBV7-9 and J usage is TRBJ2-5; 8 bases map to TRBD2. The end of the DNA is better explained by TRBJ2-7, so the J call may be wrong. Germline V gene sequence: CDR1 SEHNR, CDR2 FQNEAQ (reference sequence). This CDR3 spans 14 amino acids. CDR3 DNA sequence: TGTGCCAGCAGCTCCCCGGGAGGGGGTCACGAGCAGTACTTC. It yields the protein CASSSPGGGHEQYF.

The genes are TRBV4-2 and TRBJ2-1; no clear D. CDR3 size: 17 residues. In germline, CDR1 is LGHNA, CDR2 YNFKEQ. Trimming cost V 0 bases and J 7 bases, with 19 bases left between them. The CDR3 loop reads CASSQDSALTVENEQFF. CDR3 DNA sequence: TGTGCCAGCAGCCAAGATTCGGCGCTTACCGTTGAGAATGAGCAGTTCTTC.

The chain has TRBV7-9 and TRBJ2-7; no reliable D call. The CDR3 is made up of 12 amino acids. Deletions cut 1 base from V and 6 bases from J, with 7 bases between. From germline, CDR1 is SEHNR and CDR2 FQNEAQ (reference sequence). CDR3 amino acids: CASSLGAVEQYF. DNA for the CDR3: TGTGCCAGCAGCTTAGGCGCGGTCGAGCAGTACTTC.

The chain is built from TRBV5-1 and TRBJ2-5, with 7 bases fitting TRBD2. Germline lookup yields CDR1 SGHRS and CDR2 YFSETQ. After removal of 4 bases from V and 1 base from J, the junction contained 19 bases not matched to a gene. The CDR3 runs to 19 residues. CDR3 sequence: CASSTLTGPGGEAQETQYF. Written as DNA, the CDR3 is TGCGCCAGCAGCACCCTAACAGGACCTGGGGGGGAGGCCCAAGAGACCCAGTACTTC.